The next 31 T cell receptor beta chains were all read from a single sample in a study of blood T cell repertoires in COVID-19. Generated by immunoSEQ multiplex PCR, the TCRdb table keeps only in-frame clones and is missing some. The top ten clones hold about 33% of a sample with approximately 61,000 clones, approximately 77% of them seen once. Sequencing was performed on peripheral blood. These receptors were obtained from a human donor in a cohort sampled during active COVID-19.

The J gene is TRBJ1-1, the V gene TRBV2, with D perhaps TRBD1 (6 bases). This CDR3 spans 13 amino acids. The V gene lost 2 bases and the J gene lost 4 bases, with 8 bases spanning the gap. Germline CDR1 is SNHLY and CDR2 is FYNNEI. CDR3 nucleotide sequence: TGTGCCAGCAGTGAACAGGGGCTCACTGAAGCTTTCTTT. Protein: CASSEQGLTEAFF.

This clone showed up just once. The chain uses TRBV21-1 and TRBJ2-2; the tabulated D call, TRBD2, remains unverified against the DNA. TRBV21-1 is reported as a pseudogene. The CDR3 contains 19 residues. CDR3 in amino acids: CASSKKKWDSGGNTGELFF. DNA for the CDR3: TGTGCCAGCAGCAAGAAAAAGTGGGATAGCGGGGGAAACACCGGGGAGCTGTTTTTT.

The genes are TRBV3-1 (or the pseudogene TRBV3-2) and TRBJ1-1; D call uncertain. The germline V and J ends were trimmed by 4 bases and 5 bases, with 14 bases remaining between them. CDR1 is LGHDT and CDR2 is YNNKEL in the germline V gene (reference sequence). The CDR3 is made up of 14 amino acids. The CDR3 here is CASSPSWRGTEAFF. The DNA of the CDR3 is TGTGCCAGCAGCCCGAGTTGGCGGGGAACTGAAGCTTTCTTT.

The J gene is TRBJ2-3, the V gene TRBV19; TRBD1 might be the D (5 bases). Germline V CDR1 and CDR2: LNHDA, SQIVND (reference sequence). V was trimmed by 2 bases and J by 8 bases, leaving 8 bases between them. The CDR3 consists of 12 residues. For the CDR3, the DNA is TGTGCCAGTAGTATACAGGGAACTACGCAGTATTTT. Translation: CASSIQGTTQYF.

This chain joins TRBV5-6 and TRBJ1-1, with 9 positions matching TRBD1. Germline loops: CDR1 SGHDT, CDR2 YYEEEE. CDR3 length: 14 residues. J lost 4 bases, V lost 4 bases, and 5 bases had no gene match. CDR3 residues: CASSRDRVSTEAFF. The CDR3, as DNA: TGTGCCAGCAGCCGGGACAGGGTGAGCACTGAAGCTTTCTTT. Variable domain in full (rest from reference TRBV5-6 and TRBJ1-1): DAGVTQSPTHLIKTRGQQVTLRCSPKSGHDTVSWYQQALGQGPQFIFQYYEEEERQRGNFPDRFSGHQFPNYSSELNVNALLLGDSALYLCASSRDRVSTEAFFGQGTRLTVV.

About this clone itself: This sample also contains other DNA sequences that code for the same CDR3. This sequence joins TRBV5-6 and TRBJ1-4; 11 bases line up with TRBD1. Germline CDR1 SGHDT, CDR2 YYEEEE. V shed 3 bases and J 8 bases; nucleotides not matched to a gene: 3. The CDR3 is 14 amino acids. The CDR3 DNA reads TGTGCCAGCAGCTGGGACAGGGGGGGAGAAAAACTGTTTTTT. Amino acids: CASSWDRGGEKLFF.

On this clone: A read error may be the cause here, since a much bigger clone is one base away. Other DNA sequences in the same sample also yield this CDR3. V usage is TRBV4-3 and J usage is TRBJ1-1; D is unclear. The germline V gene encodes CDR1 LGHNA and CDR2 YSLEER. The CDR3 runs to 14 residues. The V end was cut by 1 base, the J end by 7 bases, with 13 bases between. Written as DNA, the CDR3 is TGCGCCAGCAGCCAAGCTGAGACTGAGGTTGAAGCTTTCTTT. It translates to CASSQAETEVEAFF.

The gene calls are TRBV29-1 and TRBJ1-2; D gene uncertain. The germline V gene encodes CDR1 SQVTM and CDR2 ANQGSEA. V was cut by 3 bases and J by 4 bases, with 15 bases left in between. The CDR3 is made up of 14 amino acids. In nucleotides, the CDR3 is TGCAGCGTTGAGTCCACGAAGAGGGCCTATGGCTACACCTTC. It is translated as CSVESTKRAYGYTF.

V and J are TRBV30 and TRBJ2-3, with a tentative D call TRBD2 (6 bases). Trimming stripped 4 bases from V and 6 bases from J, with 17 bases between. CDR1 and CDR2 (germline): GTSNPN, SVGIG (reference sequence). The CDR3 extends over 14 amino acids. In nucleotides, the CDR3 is TGTGCCTGGAATCGCGACACTCTAGCGGATACGCAGTATTTT. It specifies CAWNRDTLADTQYF.

The CDR3 region has the DNA TGTGCCAGCAGGGGGGACAGGGGTCCCTACAATGAGCAGTTCTTC. It translates to CASRGDRGPYNEQFF. The chain links TRBV2 to TRBJ2-1; 10 nucleotides match TRBD1. Germline V gene data show CDR1 as SNHLY and CDR2 as FYNNEI. The CDR3 is 15 amino acids. The junction had 4 bases not matched to a gene; V was cut back by 6 bases and J by 2 bases.

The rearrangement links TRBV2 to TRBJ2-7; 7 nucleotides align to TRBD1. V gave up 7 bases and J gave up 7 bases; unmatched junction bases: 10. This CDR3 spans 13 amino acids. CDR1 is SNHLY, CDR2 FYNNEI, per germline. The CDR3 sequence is CASILRDSEEQYF. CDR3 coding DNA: TGTGCCAGCATACTGAGGGACAGTGAAGAGCAGTACTTC.

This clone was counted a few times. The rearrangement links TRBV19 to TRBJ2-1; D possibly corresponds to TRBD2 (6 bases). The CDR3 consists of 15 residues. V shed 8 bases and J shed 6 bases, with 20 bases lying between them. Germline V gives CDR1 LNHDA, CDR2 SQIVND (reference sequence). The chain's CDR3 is CASAHLGGGSNEQFF. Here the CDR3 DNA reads TGTGCCAGTGCTCACTTGGGAGGTGGGTCCAATGAGCAGTTCTTC.

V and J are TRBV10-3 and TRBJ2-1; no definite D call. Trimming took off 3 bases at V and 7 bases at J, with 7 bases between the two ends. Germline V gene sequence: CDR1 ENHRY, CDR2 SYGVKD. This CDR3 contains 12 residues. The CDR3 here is CAISEASNEQFF. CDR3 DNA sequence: TGTGCCATCAGTGAAGCCTCGAATGAGCAGTTCTTC.

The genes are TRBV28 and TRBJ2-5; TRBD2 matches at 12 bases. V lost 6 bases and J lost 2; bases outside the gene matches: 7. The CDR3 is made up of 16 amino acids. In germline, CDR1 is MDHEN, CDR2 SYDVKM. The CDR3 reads CASSPQLAGGQETQYF. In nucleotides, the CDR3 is TGTGCCAGCAGCCCTCAACTAGCGGGGGGACAAGAGACCCAGTACTTC.

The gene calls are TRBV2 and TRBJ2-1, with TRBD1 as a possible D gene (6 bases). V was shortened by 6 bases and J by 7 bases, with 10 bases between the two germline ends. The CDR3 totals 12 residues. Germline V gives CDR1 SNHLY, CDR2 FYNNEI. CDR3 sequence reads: CASRPQGNEQFF. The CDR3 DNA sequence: TGTGCCAGCAGACCACAGGGAAATGAGCAGTTCTTC.

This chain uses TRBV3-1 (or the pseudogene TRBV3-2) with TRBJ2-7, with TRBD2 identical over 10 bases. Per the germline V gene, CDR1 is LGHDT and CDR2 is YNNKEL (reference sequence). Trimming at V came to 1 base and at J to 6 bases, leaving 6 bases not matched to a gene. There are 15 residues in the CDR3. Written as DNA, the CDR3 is TGTGCCAGCAGCCAAGGCTCTAGCGGGAGTTTCGAGCAGTACTTC. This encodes CASSQGSSGSFEQYF.

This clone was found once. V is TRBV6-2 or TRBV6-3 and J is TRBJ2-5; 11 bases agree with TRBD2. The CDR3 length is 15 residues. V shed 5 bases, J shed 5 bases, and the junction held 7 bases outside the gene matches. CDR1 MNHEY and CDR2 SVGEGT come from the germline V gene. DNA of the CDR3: TGTGCCAGCAGTATAGCGGGGGGGCGATCGGAGACCCAGTACTTC. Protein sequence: CASSIAGGRSETQYF.

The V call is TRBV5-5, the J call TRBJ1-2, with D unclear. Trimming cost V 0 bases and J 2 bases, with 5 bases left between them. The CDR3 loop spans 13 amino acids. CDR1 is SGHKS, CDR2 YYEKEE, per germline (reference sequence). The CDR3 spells CASSLERNYGYTF. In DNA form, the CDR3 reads TGTGCCAGCAGCTTGGAGAGGAACTATGGCTACACCTTC.

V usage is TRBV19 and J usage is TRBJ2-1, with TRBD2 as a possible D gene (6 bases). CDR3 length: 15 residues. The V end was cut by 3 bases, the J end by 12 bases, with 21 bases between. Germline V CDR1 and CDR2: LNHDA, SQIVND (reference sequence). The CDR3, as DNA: TGTGCCAGTAGTATCCTCTCCGGGACTCCCACCGGGCAGTTCTTC. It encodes CASSILSGTPTGQFF.

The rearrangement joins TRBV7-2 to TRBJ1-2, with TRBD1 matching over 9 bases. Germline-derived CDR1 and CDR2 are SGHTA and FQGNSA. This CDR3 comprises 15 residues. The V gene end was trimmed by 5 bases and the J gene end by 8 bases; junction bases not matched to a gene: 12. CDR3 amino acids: CASSPTRTGEWGYTF. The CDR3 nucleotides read TGTGCCAGCAGCCCTACACGGACAGGGGAGTGGGGCTACACCTTC. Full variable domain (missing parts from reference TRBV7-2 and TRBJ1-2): GAGVSQSPSNKVTEKGKDVELRCDPISGHTALYWYRQSLGQGLEFLIYFQGNSAPDKSGLPSDRFSAERTGGSVSTLTIQRTQQEDSAVYLCASSPTRTGEWGYTFGSGTRLTVV.

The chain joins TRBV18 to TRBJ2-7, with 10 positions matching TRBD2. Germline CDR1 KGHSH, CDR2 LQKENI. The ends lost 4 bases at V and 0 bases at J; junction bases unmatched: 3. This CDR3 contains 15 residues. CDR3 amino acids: CASSLSGGSSYEQYF. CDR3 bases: TGTGCCAGCTCACTTAGCGGGGGGAGCTCCTACGAGCAGTACTTC.

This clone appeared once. CDR3 DNA sequence: TGCGCCAGCAGCCAAATCAAGTCAGAAGACTATGGCTACACCTTC. This codes for CASSQIKSEDYGYTF. This chain links TRBV4-3 with TRBJ1-2, with D uncertain. V shed 2 bases and J shed 3 bases, with 13 bases lying between them. The CDR3 totals 15 residues. CDR1 is LGHNA, CDR2 YSLEER, per germline.

CDR3 bases: TGTGCCAGCAGCCAGGGACAAGATAATGAAAAACTGTTTTTT. This encodes CASSQGQDNEKLFF. The gene calls are TRBV5-4 and TRBJ1-4; a possible D gene is TRBD1 (6 bases). Germline lookup yields CDR1 SGHNT and CDR2 YYREEE (reference sequence). CDR3 length: 14 residues. The V end lost 4 bases, the J end lost 4 bases, and 11 bases lay between the germline ends.

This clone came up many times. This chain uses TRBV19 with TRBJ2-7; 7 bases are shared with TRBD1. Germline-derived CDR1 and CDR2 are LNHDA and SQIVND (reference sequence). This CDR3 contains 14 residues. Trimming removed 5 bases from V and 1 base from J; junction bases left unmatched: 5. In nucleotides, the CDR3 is TGTGCCAGTAGTCCAACAGGGGATTCCTACGAGCAGTACTTC. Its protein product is CASSPTGDSYEQYF.

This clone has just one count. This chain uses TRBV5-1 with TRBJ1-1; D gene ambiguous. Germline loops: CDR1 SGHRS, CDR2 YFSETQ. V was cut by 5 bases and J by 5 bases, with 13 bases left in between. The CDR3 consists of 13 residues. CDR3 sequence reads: CASRAGEETEAFF. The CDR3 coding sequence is TGCGCCAGCAGGGCTGGGGAGGAGACTGAAGCTTTCTTT.

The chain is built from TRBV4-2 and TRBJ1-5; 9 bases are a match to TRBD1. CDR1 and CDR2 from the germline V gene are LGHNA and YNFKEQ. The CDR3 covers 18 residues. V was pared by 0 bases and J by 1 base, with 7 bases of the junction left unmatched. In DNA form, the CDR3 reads TGTGCCAGCAGCCAAGATCTAGGGACAGGGAGAAGCAATCAGCCCCAGCATTTT. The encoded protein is CASSQDLGTGRSNQPQHF.

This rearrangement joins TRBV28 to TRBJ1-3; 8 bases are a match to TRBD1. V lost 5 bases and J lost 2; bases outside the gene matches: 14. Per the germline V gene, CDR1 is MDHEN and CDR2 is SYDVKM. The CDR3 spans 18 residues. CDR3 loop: CASSSSGTGLVAGNTIYF. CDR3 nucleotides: TGTGCCAGCAGTAGCTCCGGGACAGGTTTAGTGGCTGGAAACACCATATATTTT. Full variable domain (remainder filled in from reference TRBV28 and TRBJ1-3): DVKVTQSSRYLVKRTGEKVFLECVQDMDHENMFWYRQDPGLGLRLIYFSYDVKMKEKGDIPEGYSVSREKKERFSLILESASTNQTSMYLCASSSSGTGLVAGNTIYFGEGSWLTVV.

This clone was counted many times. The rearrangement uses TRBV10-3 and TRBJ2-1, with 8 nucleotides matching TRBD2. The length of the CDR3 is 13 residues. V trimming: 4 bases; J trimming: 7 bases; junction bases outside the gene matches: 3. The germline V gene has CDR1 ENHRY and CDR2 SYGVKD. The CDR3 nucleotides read TGTGCCATCAGTGTCCAGCGGGAGAATGAGCAGTTCTTC. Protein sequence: CAISVQRENEQFF.

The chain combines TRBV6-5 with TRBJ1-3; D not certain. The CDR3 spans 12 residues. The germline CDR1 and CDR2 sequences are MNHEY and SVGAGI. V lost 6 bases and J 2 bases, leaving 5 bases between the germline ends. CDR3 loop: CASSPAGNTIYF. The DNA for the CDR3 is TGTGCCAGCAGCCCCGCTGGAAACACCATATATTTT.

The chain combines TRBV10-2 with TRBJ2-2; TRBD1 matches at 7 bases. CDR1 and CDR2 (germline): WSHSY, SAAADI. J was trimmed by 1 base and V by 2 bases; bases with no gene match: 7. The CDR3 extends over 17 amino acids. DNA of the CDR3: TGCGCCAGCAGTGAGGCCGGGACAGTTAGGAACACCGGGGAGCTGTTTTTT. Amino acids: CASSEAGTVRNTGELFF.

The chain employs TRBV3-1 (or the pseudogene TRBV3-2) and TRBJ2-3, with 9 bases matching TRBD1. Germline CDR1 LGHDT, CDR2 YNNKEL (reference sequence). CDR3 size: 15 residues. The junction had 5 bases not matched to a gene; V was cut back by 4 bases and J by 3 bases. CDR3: CASSLRGTGTDTQYF. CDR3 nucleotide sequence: TGTGCCAGCAGCCTAAGGGGGACAGGGACAGATACGCAGTATTTT.